This is a list of T cell receptor beta chains from one sample in a study of T cells after yellow fever vaccination. TCRdb reprocessed the 5' RACE reads via MiXCR and lists one record per CDR3 protein. The sample has nearly 300,000 distinct CDR3 sequences; approximately 10% are singletons. Material: CD4+ T cells sorted from PBMCs, obtained 5 days after the yellow fever booster vaccination. Every receptor here comes from a man between 18 and 35 years old who received the YFV17D yellow fever vaccine. Both conserved end residues are part of each CDR3. A D gene is named only where the DNA matches it firmly. Size is omitted from some rows. Given values are once, few, many or a class for expanded clones.

13	TRBD1	TRBJ1-1	TRBV6-6	.	TGTGCCAGCAGGAGGGGACAGGGCACTGAAGCTTTCTTT	CASRRGQGTEAFF
13	.	TRBJ1-2	TRBV6-5	few	TGTGCCAGCAAAGAACAGGCCACCTATGGCTACACCTTC	CASKEQATYGYTF
17	.	TRBJ1-1	TRBV4-2	.	TGTGCCAGCAGCCAAGATGCGGGGGGCGTTGGGAACACTGAAGCTTTCTTT	CASSQDAGGVGNTEAFF
14	TRBD1	TRBJ1-4	TRBV30	few	TGTGCCTGGAGCCCTGACAGGGGAGGGGAAAAACTGTTTTTT	CAWSPDRGGEKLFF
11	.	TRBJ1-4	TRBV6-1	few	TGTGCCAGCAGTGATTTTTGGTGGGTGTTTTTT	CASSDFWWVFF
15	.	TRBJ1-1	TRBV18	many	TGTGCCAGCTCACCGGGACTGGGATCGGACACTGAAGCTTTCTTT	CASSPGLGSDTEAFF
15	TRBD2	TRBJ2-5	TRBV7-3	few	TGTGCCAGCAGCACAGCGGGGGGACCCTTCGAGACCCAGTACTTC	CASSTAGGPFETQYF
16	TRBD2	TRBJ2-1	TRBV7-3	many	TGTGCCAGCAGCTTAGAGGGGCGGGGGTCCTACAATGAGCAGTTCTTC	CASSLEGRGSYNEQFF
17	.	TRBJ1-3	TRBV4-1	.	TGCGCCAGCAGCCCATCAGGACGCTACTCCTCTGGAAACACCATATATTTT	CASSPSGRYSSGNTIYF
15	.	TRBJ1-6	TRBV5-1	.	TGCGCCAGCAGCTTTGAAGACAGCGGGGTTAGGCCCCTCCACTTT	CASSFEDSGVRPLHF
14	.	TRBJ2-4	TRBV9	few	TGTGCCAGCAGCGTATCGGGCGGCCAAAACATTCAGTACTTC	CASSVSGGQNIQYF
11	.	TRBJ2-3	TRBV11-2	.	TGTGCCAGCAGCTCTGTCGCTACGCAGTATTTT	CASSSVATQYF
15	TRBD1	TRBJ2-7	TRBV18	.	TGTGCCAGCTCCCTTATCGGGACAGGGAGCTACGAGCAGTACTTC	CASSLIGTGSYEQYF
15	.	TRBJ2-1	TRBV5-6	many	TGTGCCAGCAGCTTGAACCAGGGAAGGTACAATGAGCAGTTCTTC	CASSLNQGRYNEQFF
15	.	TRBJ2-4	TRBV28	few	TGTGCCAGCAGTTTGCCGGGCGGCGCCAAAAACATTCAGTACTTC	CASSLPGGAKNIQYF
13	.	TRBJ2-2	TRBV14	.	TGTGCCAGCAGCCTTTACAGGACCGGGGAGCTGTTTTTT	CASSLYRTGELFF
12	.	TRBJ2-3	TRBV2	.	TGTGCCAGCAGGATGGGGACAGATACGCAGTATTTT	CASRMGTDTQYF
13	TRBD1	TRBJ2-5	TRBV20-1	.	TGCAGTGCTTTCCGGACAGGGGCAGAGACCCAGTACTTC	CSAFRTGAETQYF
14	TRBD1	TRBJ2-7	TRBV4-3	few	TGCGCCAGCAGCCCCTCACAGGGGGCCTACGAGCAGTACTTC	CASSPSQGAYEQYF
13	.	TRBJ2-1	TRBV11-2	many	TGTGCCAGCAGTCGGTGGGTTATCAATGAGCAGTTCTTC	CASSRWVINEQFF
13	.	TRBJ2-5	TRBV6-6	few	TGTGCCAGCAGTAGGGACCACCAAGAGACCCAGTACTTC	CASSRDHQETQYF
13	TRBD1	TRBJ2-7	TRBV20-1	.	TGCAGTGCTTGGGACAGGGCTTTTCGCGAGCAGTACTTC	CSAWDRAFREQYF
15	.	TRBJ2-3	TRBV20-1	.	TGCAGTGCTAGAGACCCCCAGTCGGACGGAGATACGCAGTATTTT	CSARDPQSDGDTQYF
13	.	TRBJ2-3	TRBV4-3	few	TGCGCCAGCGGGGGGTCCTCCACAGATACGCAGTATTTT	CASGGSSTDTQYF
12	.	TRBJ1-5	TRBV10-3	few	TGTGCCATCAGTGATAGCAATCAGCCCCAGCATTTT	CAISDSNQPQHF
16	TRBD2	TRBJ2-1	TRBV11-3	.	TGTGCCAGCAGCTTAGACTCCTGGACTAGCGGAAATGAGCAGTTCTTC	CASSLDSWTSGNEQFF
12	.	TRBJ2-5	TRBV20-1	few	TGCAGTGCGAGAAGACAGAGGGAGACCCAGTACTTC	CSARRQRETQYF
14	.	TRBJ2-3	TRBV7-9	many	TGTGCCAGCAGCTTATGGCTTAGCACAGATACGCAGTATTTT	CASSLWLSTDTQYF
17	.	TRBJ2-2	TRBV6-5	few	TGTGCCAGCAGTTACTCGATAGGGGGTCCAAACACCGGGGAGCTGTTTTTT	CASSYSIGGPNTGELFF
16	TRBD2	TRBJ2-1	TRBV20-1	.	TGCAGTGCCACGGGACTAGCGGGGCGGGGGAACAATGAGCAGTTCTTC	CSATGLAGRGNNEQFF
16	.	TRBJ2-4	TRBV30	few	TGTGCCTGGAGTGTAGGGGCGGGGATTTACAAAAACATTCAGTACTTC	CAWSVGAGIYKNIQYF
13	.	TRBJ2-7	TRBV7-2	.	TGTGCCAGCAGCCCCCGGGACGGCTACGAGCAGTACTTC	CASSPRDGYEQYF
15	TRBD2	TRBJ2-3	TRBV5-6	.	TGTGCCAGCAGCTTGGCGGCTAGCGGGGAAGATACGCAGTATTTT	CASSLAASGEDTQYF
11	.	TRBJ2-5	TRBV15	.	TGTGCCACCAGCAGCGTGGAGACCCAGTACTTC	CATSSVETQYF
16	TRBD1	TRBJ1-2	TRBV7-2	few	TGTGCCAGCACCTTGGTCGGCGGGACAGGCCTAAGGGGCTACACCTTC	CASTLVGGTGLRGYTF
15	TRBD2	TRBJ2-2	TRBV5-1	.	TGCGCCAGCAGCCCCCTAGCGGGGGACACCGGGGAGCTGTTTTTT	CASSPLAGDTGELFF
11	.	TRBJ1-2	TRBV4-2	many	TGTGCCAGCAGCCAAGGGGGAGCAGTCACCTTC	CASSQGGAVTF
14	TRBD1	TRBJ1-1	TRBV7-2	few	TGTGCCAGCAGCCCACGGGACAGGGGAGCTGAAGCTTTCTTT	CASSPRDRGAEAFF
13	.	TRBJ2-5	TRBV4-3	few	TGCGCCAGCAGCCAAGATCAGGGAGAGACCCAGTACTTC	CASSQDQGETQYF
16	.	TRBJ1-4	TRBV21-1	many	TGTGCCAGCAGCAAAGAGCGGGGAATTGGGAATGAAAAACTGTTTTTT	CASSKERGIGNEKLFF
13	.	TRBJ2-3	TRBV3-1	.	TGTGCCAGCAGCCAACAGACAGCCGCTGCGCAGTATTTT	CASSQQTAAAQYF
15	.	TRBJ2-3	TRBV5-1	few	TGCGCCAGCAGCTTGGCCGAGAACCCATCGAGTACGCAGTATTTT	CASSLAENPSSTQYF
15	.	TRBJ1-6	TRBV9	few	TGTGCCAGCAGCGTAGGGGGAGACAGGAATTCACCCCTCCACTTT	CASSVGGDRNSPLHF
14	TRBD1	TRBJ2-5	TRBV7-2	.	TGTGCCAGCACCAACGACAGGGGCGCGGGGACCCAGTACTTC	CASTNDRGAGTQYF
15	TRBD1	TRBJ1-4	TRBV5-6	.	TGTGCCAGCAGCTTACTGGACAGGGCCGGTGAAAAACTGTTTTTT	CASSLLDRAGEKLFF
13	.	TRBJ1-4	TRBV20-1	.	TGCAGTGCAGAGGGGGGTACTAATGAAAAACTGTTTTTT	CSAEGGTNEKLFF
16	.	TRBJ1-6	TRBV6-5	.	TGTGCCAGCAGTGGAACCGAGGGTATTAGTAATTCACCCCTCCACTTT	CASSGTEGISNSPLHF
12	.	TRBJ1-4	TRBV29-1	few	TGCAGCGGACGAGCGTCAGGGGAAAAACTGTTTTTT	CSGRASGEKLFF
21	.	TRBJ2-6	TRBV4-3	few	TGCGCCAGCAGCCAAGAAAGGCACGTTGGGAAGGGCCTCTCTGGGGCCAACGTCCTGACTTTC	CASSQERHVGKGLSGANVLTF
15	.	TRBJ1-6	TRBV4-3	.	TGCGCCAGCAGCCACGACGTTGGGATTAATTCACCCCTCCACTTT	CASSHDVGINSPLHF
14	.	TRBJ2-2	TRBV5-4	.	TGTGCCAGCAGCTGGGGGTCGCGCACCGGGGAGCTGTTTTTT	CASSWGSRTGELFF
16	TRBD2	TRBJ2-1	TRBV24-1	.	TGTGCCACCAGTGATTTTCCCGGGACTACCATCTCCGAGCAGTTCTTC	CATSDFPGTTISEQFF
13	.	TRBJ1-2	TRBV30	.	TGTGCCTGGAGTCCAACGGGGGTATATGGCTACACCTTC	CAWSPTGVYGYTF